This entry lists 27 T cell receptor beta chains sequenced from one sample in a study of glioma-infiltrating T cells. The iRepertoire nested amplicon-rescue multiplex PCR amplified TCR alpha and beta CDR3s from RNA. TCRdb fed the multiplex PCR reads into MiXCR, producing one record per CDR3 protein. The sample has more than 85,000 distinct CDR3 sequences, 25% to 30% seen once. Sequenced: glioma tissue, nonneoplastic brain tissue, or PBMCs (not recorded which). Receptors originate from a human donor with low-grade glioma or glioblastoma, undergoing nonglioma brain surgery, or in good health (not recorded which).

This clonotype appeared many times. This sequence joins TRBV7-2 and TRBJ2-3, with 7 bases matching TRBD2. The CDR3 totals 20 residues. Losses at the gene ends were 0 bases for V and 0 bases for J; bases not matched to a gene: 15. Germline-derived CDR1 and CDR2 are SGHTA and FQGNSA. As DNA, the CDR3 is TGTGCCAGCAGCTTAGCGCAAGTAGGAGCGGGGTGGACTAGCACAGATACGCAGTATTTT. As protein: CASSLAQVGAGWTSTDTQYF.

A note on this clonotype: Being one base from a much bigger clone, this may be a read error. The J gene is TRBJ1-1, the V gene TRBV10-3; D not certain. Germline CDR1 and CDR2: ENHRY and SYGVKD. This CDR3 spans 14 amino acids. In DNA, the CDR3 is TGTGCCATCAGTGATGACATTTTGAACACTAAAGCTTTCTTT. It translates to CAISDDILNTKAFF.

This clonotype was observed at least ten times. The chain links TRBV2 to TRBJ2-1; 10 nucleotides align to TRBD2. Per germline, CDR1 SNHLY and CDR2 FYNNEI. Trimming at V came to 3 bases and at J to 7 bases, leaving 6 bases not matched to a gene. The CDR3 covers 15 residues. The CDR3 is CASSDVAGGVNEQFF. DNA for the CDR3: TGTGCCAGCAGTGACGTAGCGGGGGGAGTAAATGAGCAGTTCTTC.

This clonotype was counted many times. The chain has TRBV24-1 and TRBJ2-1, with D tentatively TRBD1 or TRBD2 (6 bases each). The ends were cut back, 4 bases at V and 1 base at J, with 10 bases in the middle. This CDR3 comprises 15 residues. Germline assignment: CDR1 KGHDR and CDR2 SFDVKD. CDR3: CATSEGGSSYNEQFF. The CDR3 nucleotides read TGTGCCACCAGTGAAGGGGGGTCATCCTACAATGAGCAGTTCTTC.

In regard to this clonotype: The CDR3 does not close with the conserved phenylalanine or tryptophan, likely indicating a read error. The chain uses TRBV7-2 and TRBJ2-3; D unclear. Germline CDR1 and CDR2: SGHTA and FQGNSA. This CDR3 region has 16 residues. CDR3 bases: TGTGCCAGCAGCTTAGCTTATCGTGGTCTTGCTGATAAGCAGTATCTT. The encoded protein is CASSLAYRGLADKQYL.

This clonotype came up many times. This sequence joins TRBV29-1 and TRBJ2-7; TRBD1 aligns across 8 bases. V lost 5 bases and J lost 3; bases outside the gene matches: 6. The CDR3 is 13 amino acids. CDR1 is SQVTM, CDR2 ANQGSEA, per germline. CDR3 protein: CSVQRTGSYEQYF. As DNA, the CDR3 is TGCAGCGTTCAACGGACAGGGAGCTACGAGCAGTACTTC.

Turning to this clonotype: A much larger clone is a single base away; this may be a read error. The V and J genes are TRBV18 and TRBJ1-1; no clear D gene. V was pared by 0 bases and J by 2 bases, with 10 bases between. Germline V CDR1 and CDR2: KGHSH, LQKENI. The CDR3 has 15 residues. In DNA, the CDR3 is TGTGCCAGCTCACCACCAGGGCCGCCTAACACTGAAGCTTTCTTT. It is translated as CASSPPGPPNTEAFF.

A word on this clonotype: This may be a read error: a much more frequent sequence differs by one nucleotide. This chain joins TRBV4-2 and TRBJ2-3, with 7 bases identical to TRBD2. After removal of 0 bases from V and 2 bases from J, the junction contained 11 bases not matched to a gene. This CDR3 has 18 amino acids. Germline CDR1 reads LGHNA; CDR2 reads YNFKEQ. DNA of the CDR3: TGTGCCAGCAGCCAAGATCCCGTCAGCGGGGTGAACACAGATACGCAGTATTTT. Translating it yields CASSQDPVSGVNTDTQYF.

On this clonotype itself: Possible read error: a much larger clone is one base away. The CDR3 region is CASSFHRGRGKKLFF. The CDR3 DNA follows: TGTGCCAGCAGCTTCCACAGGGGGCGAGGTAAAAAACTGTTTTTT. The chain joins TRBV11-2 to TRBJ1-4; 9 bases are shared with TRBD1. The J segment lost 9 bases and the V segment lost 3 bases, leaving 8 bases of the junction unmatched. Germline V gives CDR1 SGHAT, CDR2 FQNNGV. CDR3 size: 15 residues. Filled out from reference TRBV11-2 and TRBJ1-4, the complete variable domain reads EAGVAQSPRYKIIEKRQSVAFWCNPISGHATLYWYQQILGQGPKLLIQFQNNGVVDDSQLPKDRFSAERLKGVDSTLKIQPAKLEDSAVYLCASSFHRGRGKKLFFGSGTQLSVL.

This clonotype has a count of ten or more. V is TRBV7-6 and J is TRBJ2-1, with TRBD2 matching over 7 bases. Germline values: CDR1 SGHVS, CDR2 FNYEAQ. Trimming cost V 1 base and J 3 bases; bases outside gene matches: 3. The CDR3 totals 15 residues. DNA of the CDR3: TGTGCCAGCAGCTTAGACGGGAGGAGCTACAATGAGCAGTTCTTC. It is translated as CASSLDGRSYNEQFF.

This clonotype was counted ten times or more. This sequence joins TRBV7-3 and TRBJ2-1; D unresolved. The germline V gene has CDR1 SGHTA and CDR2 FQGTGA. With 4 bases removed from V and 9 bases from J, the gap between germline ends came to 10 bases. The CDR3 totals 12 residues. This CDR3 is CASSSVAVEQFF. The CDR3 DNA reads TGTGCCAGCAGCTCCGTCGCGGTTGAGCAGTTCTTC. The variable domain in full, with the rest retrieved from reference TRBV7-3 and TRBJ2-1, is GAGVSQTPSNKVTEKGKYVELRCDPISGHTALYWYRQSLGQGPEFLIYFQGTGAADDSGLPNDRFFAVRPEGSVSTLKIQRTERGDSAVYLCASSSVAVEQFFGPGTRLTVL.

This clonotype has ten or more counts. The gene calls are TRBV19 and TRBJ1-2; no clear D. The CDR3 contains 14 residues. CDR1 is LNHDA and CDR2 is SQIVND in the germline V gene (reference sequence). V dropped 3 bases and J dropped 3 bases, with 11 bases sitting between them. The CDR3 reads CASSIPTGYYGYTF. Here the CDR3 DNA reads TGTGCCAGTAGTATCCCCACCGGGTACTATGGCTACACCTTC.

Turning to this clonotype: Being one base from a much bigger clone, this may be a read error. The V and J genes are TRBV11-2 and TRBJ2-1; no clear D gene. V was clipped by 7 bases and J by 7 bases, with 8 bases between them. CDR1 and CDR2 from the germline V gene are SGHAT and FQNNGV. The CDR3 is made up of 11 amino acids. CDR3 DNA: TGTGCCAGCATCCTAAGTAATGAGCAGTTCTTC. This gives the protein CASILSNEQFF.

A remark on this clonotype: The germline gene is not matched at one end of the junction; a read error may be the cause. The chain carries TRBV9 and TRBJ1-5, with D possibly matching TRBD1 (5 bases). This CDR3 comprises 15 residues. Germline V gives CDR1 SGDLS, CDR2 YYNGEE. CDR3 amino acids: CASSLTGNSNKPQHF. DNA for the CDR3: TGTGCCAGCAGCTTAACAGGAAATAGCAATAAGCCCCAGCATTTT.

For this clonotype: This may be a read error: a much more frequent sequence differs by one nucleotide. V is TRBV4-1 and J is TRBJ1-2, with TRBD1 as a possible D gene (5 bases). Germline CDR1 MGHRA, CDR2 YSYEKL. The CDR3 runs to 15 residues. CDR3 DNA: TGCGCCAGAAGCCAAGACTACGGACAAAACTATGGCTACACCTTC. This translates into CARSQDYGQNYGYTF.

This chain uses TRBV6-6 with TRBJ1-2; D unclear. V lost 0 bases to trimming and J lost 4 bases, with 9 bases between them. This CDR3 is 14 amino acids long. The germline V gene has CDR1 MNHNY and CDR2 SVGAGI (reference sequence). The CDR3, as DNA: TGTGCCAGCAGTTACTCAGGGCTGAGCTATGGCTACACCTTC. Protein product: CASSYSGLSYGYTF.

This clonotype occurred a few times. The junction differs from germline at one of its ends, possibly a read error. This sequence joins TRBV6-1 and TRBJ2-5; 7 bases are shared with TRBD1. This CDR3 has 15 residues. Per germline, CDR1 MNHNS and CDR2 SASEGT. The CDR3 bases are TGTGCCTGCAGCCGGACAGGCCCATTTACCGAGACCCAGTACTTC. Its protein product is CACSRTGPFTETQYF.

The genes are TRBV5-4 and TRBJ1-1; D is uncertain. V lost 3 bases and J 5 bases, leaving 23 bases between the germline ends. CDR1 and CDR2 (germline): SGHNT, YYREEE (reference sequence). CDR3 size: 17 residues. Here the CDR3 reads CASSSEEGKTGVTEAFF. DNA for the CDR3: TGTGCCAGCAGCTCGGAAGAAGGGAAAACCGGAGTGACTGAAGCTTTCTTT.

This clonotype was counted at least ten times. The gene calls are TRBV7-2 and TRBJ1-2; no definite D call. The germline gives CDR1 SGHTA, CDR2 FQGNSA. The CDR3 is 13 residues long. Trimming took off 5 bases at V and 7 bases at J, with 14 bases between the two ends. CDR3: CASSPDWKFGYTF. In nucleotides, the CDR3 is TGTGCCAGCAGCCCTGACTGGAAGTTTGGCTACACCTTC.

Many counts were recorded for this clonotype. The chain joins TRBV7-2 to TRBJ2-5; 8 bases agree with TRBD2. CDR1 is SGHTA and CDR2 is FQGNSA in the germline V gene. The CDR3 is 15 residues long. Trimming took 4 bases from V and 5 from J; bases not matched to a gene: 9. The CDR3: CASSSGGAVEETQYF. The CDR3 region has the DNA TGTGCCAGCAGCTCCGGGGGGGCCGTGGAGGAGACCCAGTACTTC.

This clonotype occurred many times. The J gene is TRBJ2-7, the V gene TRBV7-8; possibly TRBD1 for D (6 bases). The CDR3 spans 14 residues. Germline V gene data show CDR1 as SGHVS and CDR2 as FQNEAQ. The V end was cut by 5 bases, the J end by 3 bases, with 14 bases between. In nucleotides, the CDR3 is TGTGCCAGCAGCAAACGGACAGTACTCTACGAGCAGTACTTC. Translating gives CASSKRTVLYEQYF.

Comment on this clonotype: This sequence may be a read error, since a much larger clone differs from it by one base. The chain combines TRBV7-2 with TRBJ1-5; TRBD1 matches 9 bases. CDR1 is SGHTA and CDR2 is FQGNSA in the germline V gene. The CDR3 length is 16 residues. The CDR3 protein is CASSLWTGAGKQPQHF. CDR3 nucleotide sequence: TGTGCCAGCAGCCTATGGACAGGGGCGGGCAAGCAGCCCCAGCATTTT. The whole variable domain, filled in from reference TRBV7-2 and TRBJ1-5, reads GAGVSQSPSNKVTEKGKDVELRCDPISGHTALYWYRQSLGQGLEFLIYFQGNSAPDKSGLPSDRFSAERTGGSVSTLTIQRTQQEDSAVYLCASSLWTGAGKQPQHFGDGTRLSIL.

Many counts were recorded for this clonotype. This chain uses TRBV29-1 with TRBJ2-1, with 12 bases fitting TRBD2. Germline V gene sequence: CDR1 SQVTM, CDR2 ANQGSEA. The CDR3 is 15 amino acids. V lost 5 bases to trimming and J lost 4 bases; unmatched junction nucleotides: 6. CDR3 sequence (DNA): TGCAGCGTTCTAAGGGGGACTAGCGGGTACAATGAGCAGTTCTTC. It specifies CSVLRGTSGYNEQFF.

This clonotype occurred a few times. This sequence joins TRBV3-1 and TRBJ2-1, with D perhaps TRBD2 (6 bases). CDR1 and CDR2 (germline): LGHDT, YNNKEL (reference sequence). The CDR3 loop spans 15 amino acids. Trimming stripped 4 bases from V and 2 bases from J, with 12 bases between. CDR3 bases: TGTGCCAGCAGCCTACGGGAGACCCCCTACAATGAGCAGTTCTTC. Translation gives CASSLRETPYNEQFF.

V gene TRBV7-6 combines with J gene TRBJ2-1, with D possibly TRBD1 on 6 matching bases. V was pared by 6 bases and J by 4 bases, with 13 bases between. The germline V gene has CDR1 SGHVS and CDR2 FNYEAQ. This CDR3 region has 14 residues. CDR3 coding DNA: TGTGCCAGCAGTGGTCAGGGGAATTACAATGAGCAGTTCTTC. It is translated as CASSGQGNYNEQFF.

This clonotype occurred a few times. The chain combines TRBV5-1 with TRBJ2-3; D perhaps matches TRBD2 (5 bases). Germline V gives CDR1 SGHRS, CDR2 YFSETQ. The CDR3 length is 15 residues. V lost 0 bases and J lost 4, with 12 bases in between. For the CDR3, the DNA is TGCGCCAGCAGCTTGGCGGTTAGCGCCTCAGATACGCAGTATTTT. As protein: CASSLAVSASDTQYF.

This clonotype was recorded many times. This chain links TRBV18 with TRBJ2-1, with 8 bases lining up with TRBD1. This CDR3 comprises 16 residues. Unmatched junction bases numbered 3, after V lost 0 bases and J lost 2 bases. Germline CDR1 KGHSH, CDR2 LQKENI. The CDR3 DNA is TGTGCCAGCTCACCACCCGTGACAGGGGCCTACAATGAGCAGTTCTTC. Its protein product is CASSPPVTGAYNEQFF.